This TCR beta chain was sequenced in a study of T cells in Graves' hyperthyroidism and ophthalmopathy. There were TCR beta CDR3 regions amplified from RNA transcripts. The primer set for the first-round RT-PCR of the TCR CDR3 was HTBI. MiXCR was run by TCRdb on the multiplex PCR reads, yielding one entry per CDR3 protein. Among about 420,000 distinct CDR3 sequences, approximately 14% were seen once, and the ten largest hold approximately 14%. This clonotype was seen repeatedly, ten times or more. The CDR3 covers 16 residues. V shed 2 bases, J shed 7 bases, and the junction held 10 bases outside the gene matches.

The chain employs TRBV12-3 or TRBV12-4 and TRBJ2-7, with 11 bases fitting TRBD1. The sequence was collected from a woman between 18 and 29 years old with Graves' hyperthyroidism. The sequenced sample was blood. CDR3 nucleotides: TGTGCCAGCAGTTTAACCGGGACAGGGGGACTGGGTGAGCAGTACTTC. This encodes CASSLTGTGGLGEQYF.